This paragraph reports one T cell receptor (beta chain). The input for sorted-subset replicate PCRs was around 0.2 ug DNA, tens of thousands of T cell genomes. The protocol was immunoSEQ multiplex PCR, while the TCRdb copy is restricted to in-frame clones and leaves out a portion. Of 2 million to 3 million clones in the sample, over 85% were seen once. The data are from a study of shared clonotypes between healthy human individuals. CDR1 is SGHAT, CDR2 FQNNGV, per germline. The CDR3 consists of 13 residues. V was trimmed by 4 bases and J by 6 bases, leaving 9 bases between them. The receptor was isolated from a man younger than 35 in good health. Some clones in this sample may be carry-over from other donors' samples. The material sequenced was naive CD4+ T cells from PBMCs. The subset: CD45RA+ positively selected. V gene TRBV11-2 combines with J gene TRBJ2-2; D gene uncertain. This CDR3 is CASSSWGPGELFF. The CDR3 DNA is TGTGCCAGCAGCTCCTGGGGTCCCGGGGAGCTGTTTTTT.